This passage covers 2 T cell receptor beta chains from one sample sequenced in a study of T cell responses to AZD1222 COVID-19 vaccine (dated by TCRdb to the early 2020s). The sample's time point, from its label and the paper: baseline before first vaccination. Receptor amplification or capture employed the immunoSEQ multiplex PCR assay. This immuneACCESS table, as held by TCRdb, lists in-frame sequences with V and J called but not all clones. Of the missing ones, under half trace to an unresolved V gene in checked studies; the others have no known cause. This sample is represented by some 130,000 clones; 80% to 90% of them were singletons. In total, the top ten clones hold about 2% of the sample. The specimen comprised peripheral blood, sampled on day 0 of AZD1222 vaccination. The receptors were sampled from an adult in good health.

The chain is built from TRBV15 and TRBJ2-7, with 13 positions matching TRBD2. Trimming removed 3 bases from V and 2 bases from J; junction bases left unmatched: 4. This CDR3 has 16 amino acids. Germline V gene lookup returns CDR1 LNHNV and CDR2 YYDKDF (reference sequence). The CDR3 sequence: CATSRGGLAGAYEQYF. The DNA for the CDR3 is TGTGCCACCAGCAGGGGAGGACTAGCGGGGGCCTACGAGCAGTACTTC.

The chain recombines TRBV24-1 with TRBJ2-2, with D possibly called TRBD1 or TRBD2 (5 bases each). V was cut by 5 bases and J by 2 bases, with 14 bases left in between. CDR3 length equals 16 residues. Germline loops: CDR1 KGHDR, CDR2 SFDVKD. This chain's CDR3 is CATSARGGRNTGELFF. CDR3 nucleotides: TGTGCCACCAGTGCCCGTGGGGGTCGAAACACCGGGGAGCTGTTTTTT.